The 17 T cell receptor beta chains in this list originate from one sample, sequenced in a study of cytomegalovirus exposure and HLA in healthy donors. The PCR had 60 Vbeta and 13 Jbeta primers. The protocol was immunoSEQ multiplex PCR, while the TCRdb copy is restricted to in-frame clones and leaves out a portion. The sample consists of fewer than 85,000 clones, 70% to 80% of them appearing once. Sequencing input: PBMCs. All receptors come from a middle-aged man in good health and CMV-seronegative.

The chain combines TRBV5-6 with TRBJ1-1, with D uncertain. V was shortened by 6 bases and J by 5 bases, with 14 bases between the two germline ends. The CDR3 sequence is 13 residues long. Germline V gene sequence: CDR1 SGHDT, CDR2 YYEEEE. Written as DNA, the CDR3 is TGTGCCAGCACCGACGGGGTGTCAACTGAAGCTTTCTTT. Residues: CASTDGVSTEAFF.

V usage is TRBV11-2 and J usage is TRBJ1-3, with D possibly being TRBD1 (6 bases). This CDR3 comprises 16 residues. V was shortened by 1 base and J by 2 bases, with 12 bases between the two germline ends. The germline V gene encodes CDR1 SGHAT and CDR2 FQNNGV. The CDR3 is CASSLVRGTAGNTIYF. DNA for the CDR3: TGTGCCAGCAGCTTAGTAAGGGGGACGGCTGGAAACACCATATATTTT.

The chain employs TRBV9 and TRBJ1-1; D gene ambiguous. The CDR3 contains 17 residues. Germline assignment: CDR1 SGDLS and CDR2 YYNGEE. V lost 0 bases to trimming and J lost 4 bases, with 19 bases between them. CDR3 in amino acids: CASSVATGRAGGTEAFF. CDR3 nucleotide sequence: TGTGCCAGCAGCGTAGCTACGGGAAGGGCGGGTGGCACTGAAGCTTTCTTT.

The genes are TRBV5-1 and TRBJ1-2; no clear D gene. Trimming stripped 4 bases from V and 7 bases from J, with 11 bases between. Germline V gene lookup returns CDR1 SGHRS and CDR2 YFSETQ. The CDR3 consists of 12 residues. CDR3: CASSPGGLGYTF. The CDR3 DNA follows: TGCGCCAGCAGCCCAGGAGGACTTGGCTACACCTTC.

This sequence joins TRBV30 and TRBJ2-4; TRBD1 matches at 11 bases. V trimming: 4 bases; J trimming: 15 bases; junction bases outside the gene matches: 17. Germline V gene sequence: CDR1 GTSNPN, CDR2 SVGIG (reference sequence). The CDR3 spans 15 residues. CDR3 coding DNA: TGTGCCTGGACCCTACCGGGACAGGGGGACGCCAAGACGTACTTC. Translated, it gives CAWTLPGQGDAKTYF.

The rearrangement uses TRBV19 and TRBJ2-1; a possible D gene is TRBD1 (5 bases). Germline V gives CDR1 LNHDA, CDR2 SQIVND (reference sequence). The V end lost 4 bases, the J end lost 6 bases, and 19 bases lay between the germline ends. The CDR3 contains 16 residues. CDR3 amino acids: CASSTPRTSLGNEQFF. The CDR3 nucleotides are TGTGCCAGTAGTACCCCCCGGACATCCTTGGGCAATGAGCAGTTCTTC.

The CDR3 bases are TGTGCCAGCAGCGCACTCGGGACAGGGGAAGAAAAACTGTTTTTT. This translates into CASSALGTGEEKLFF. The chain employs TRBV9 and TRBJ1-4; 10 bases fit TRBD1. The J segment lost 8 bases and the V segment lost 3 bases, leaving 7 bases of the junction unmatched. In germline, CDR1 is SGDLS, CDR2 YYNGEE. The CDR3 sequence is 15 residues long.

The chain is built from TRBV6-5 and TRBJ2-5; 14 bases agree with TRBD2. There are 15 residues in the CDR3. Trimming took 11 bases from V and 4 from J; bases not matched to a gene: 9. Germline V gives CDR1 MNHEY, CDR2 SVGAGI. The CDR3, as DNA: TGTGCCTCTAGAACCGGGACTAGCGGGGGAGAGACCCAGTACTTC. Translating it yields CASRTGTSGGETQYF.

This clone was picked up one time. One end of the junction does not line up with germline, which may come from a read error. This chain joins TRBV7-9 and TRBJ1-1; D unclear. The CDR3 is made up of 15 amino acids. Germline loops: CDR1 SEHNR, CDR2 FQNEAQ (reference sequence). The CDR3 DNA sequence: TGTTCCAGCAGCTTAGCGGGTGGACTTTCTGTTGAAGCTTTCTTT. Translated, it gives CSSSLAGGLSVEAFF. Full variable domain (missing parts from reference TRBV7-9 and TRBJ1-1): DTGVSQNPRHKITKRGQNVTFRCDPISEHNRLYWYRQTLGQGPEFLTYFQNEAQLEKSRLLSDRFSAERPKGSFSTLEIQRTEQGDSAMYLCSSSLAGGLSVEAFFGQGTRLTVV.

CDR3 nucleotide sequence: TGTGCTAGTGGTCTCGGACTAGCCGGGGAAACAGATACGCAGTATTTT. This gives the protein CASGLGLAGETDTQYF. The V gene is TRBV12-5, the J gene TRBJ2-3, with 8 bases fitting TRBD2. This CDR3 is 16 amino acids long. CDR1 LGHNT and CDR2 FRNRAP come from the germline V gene. After removal of 5 bases from V and 3 bases from J, the junction contained 10 bases not matched to a gene. Based on the CDR3 plus reference TRBV12-5 and TRBJ2-3, the full variable domain is DARVTQTPRHKVTEMGQEVTMRCQPILGHNTVFWYRQTMMQGLELLAYFRNRAPLDDSGMPKDRFSAEMPDATLATLKIQPSEPRDSAVYFCASGLGLAGETDTQYFGPGTRLTVL.

This chain links TRBV5-1 with TRBJ1-1; possibly TRBD1 for D (6 bases). CDR3 size: 13 residues. Germline V gene data show CDR1 as SGHRS and CDR2 as YFSETQ. Trimming pared 1 base from V and 3 bases from J, leaving 7 bases between. In nucleotides, the CDR3 is TGCGCCAGCAGCTTGACAGGGTACACTGAAGCTTTCTTT. Protein: CASSLTGYTEAFF.

This clone came up once. V is TRBV5-1 and J is TRBJ1-3; 9 bases are a match to TRBD1. V was pared by 4 bases and J by 6 bases, with 5 bases of the junction left unmatched. This CDR3 contains 14 residues. Germline assignment: CDR1 SGHRS and CDR2 YFSETQ. The CDR3 nucleotides are TGCGCCAGCAGCACCAACAGGGGGCAAAACACCATATATTTT. It codes for CASSTNRGQNTIYF.

This clone was detected once. The gene calls are TRBV6-4 and TRBJ2-1; TRBD2 agrees at 11 bases. CDR3 length: 14 residues. The germline gives CDR1 MRHNA, CDR2 SNTAGT. Trimming took 4 bases from V and 6 from J; bases not matched to a gene: 2. CDR3 nucleotides: TGTGCCAGCAGTGTTAGCGGGGGGGCCAATGAGCAGTTCTTC. Translating it yields CASSVSGGANEQFF.

The chain couples TRBV19 to TRBJ2-2, with a possible D match to TRBD2 (6 bases). Germline V gene lookup returns CDR1 LNHDA and CDR2 SQIVND (reference sequence). The CDR3 length is 13 residues. Trimming removed 4 bases at V and 3 bases at J, with 6 bases between. The chain's CDR3 is CASSKRDTGELFF. In nucleotides, the CDR3 is TGTGCCAGTAGTAAGCGGGACACCGGGGAGCTGTTTTTT.

The V call is TRBV7-2, the J call TRBJ2-5, with D tentatively TRBD2 (5 bases). The germline CDR1 and CDR2 sequences are SGHTA and FQGNSA. Trimming cost V 8 bases and J 5 bases, with 21 bases left between them. This CDR3 region has 15 residues. CDR3 sequence reads: CASLPTRASSETQYF. Written as DNA, the CDR3 is TGTGCCAGCCTACCGACGAGGGCTAGCTCGGAGACCCAGTACTTC.

The gene calls are TRBV4-1 and TRBJ2-7; 7 nucleotides match TRBD1. This CDR3 comprises 16 residues. After removal of 10 bases from V and 1 base from J, the junction contained 16 bases not matched to a gene. Looked up from germline, CDR1 is MGHRA and CDR2 is YSYEKL. The chain's CDR3 is CATNPKGQQVSYEQYF. The CDR3 coding sequence is TGCGCCACCAACCCAAAGGGACAGCAGGTTTCCTACGAGCAGTACTTC.

The V and J genes are TRBV6-5 and TRBJ1-5; a possible D gene is TRBD1 (5 bases). CDR1 is MNHEY and CDR2 is SVGAGI in the germline V gene. The CDR3 contains 13 residues. The ends were cut back, 6 bases at V and 6 bases at J, with 12 bases in the middle. As DNA, the CDR3 is TGTGCCAGCAGAACCAGGGTTGGTCAGCCCCAGCATTTT. It yields the protein CASRTRVGQPQHF.